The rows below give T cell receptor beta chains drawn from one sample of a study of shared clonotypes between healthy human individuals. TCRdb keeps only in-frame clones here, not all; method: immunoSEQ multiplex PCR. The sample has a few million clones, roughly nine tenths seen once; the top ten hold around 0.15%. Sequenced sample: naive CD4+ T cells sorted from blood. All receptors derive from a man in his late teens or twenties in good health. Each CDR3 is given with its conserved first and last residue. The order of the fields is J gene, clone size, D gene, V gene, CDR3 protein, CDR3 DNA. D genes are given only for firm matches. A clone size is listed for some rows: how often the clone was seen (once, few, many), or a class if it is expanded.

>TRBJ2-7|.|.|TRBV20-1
CSANDGYPEYF
TGCAGTGCTAACGACGGGTATCCAGAGTACTTC
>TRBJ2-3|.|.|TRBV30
CAWSVRSTDTQYF
TGTGCCTGGAGTGTGCGGAGCACAGATACGCAGTATTTT
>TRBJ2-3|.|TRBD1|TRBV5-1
CASSYGQGKDTQYF
TGCGCCAGCAGCTACGGACAGGGGAAAGATACGCAGTATTTT
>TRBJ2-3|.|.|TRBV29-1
CSVGRFTDTQYF
TGCAGCGTTGGACGCTTCACAGATACGCAGTATTTT
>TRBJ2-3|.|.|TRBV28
CASMGGGPTDTQYF
TGTGCCAGCATGGGCGGGGGCCCTACAGATACGCAGTATTTT
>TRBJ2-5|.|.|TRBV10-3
CAISAEQETQYF
TGTGCCATCAGTGCTGAGCAAGAGACCCAGTACTTC
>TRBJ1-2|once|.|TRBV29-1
CSVEPFGGYGYTF
TGCAGCGTAGAACCCTTTGGAGGGTATGGCTACACCTTC
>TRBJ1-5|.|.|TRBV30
CAWSVPGLSNQPQHF
TGTGCCTGGAGTGTACCGGGGTTGAGCAATCAGCCCCAGCATTTT
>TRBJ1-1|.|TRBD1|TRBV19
CASSGSGTGGKTEAFF
TGTGCCAGTAGTGGATCCGGGACAGGGGGAAAGACTGAAGCTTTCTTT
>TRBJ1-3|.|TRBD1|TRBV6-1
CATRQGVDTIYF
TGTGCCACCCGACAGGGAGTGGACACCATATATTTT
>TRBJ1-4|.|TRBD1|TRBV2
CASTRGGTEGEKLFF
TGTGCCAGCACCCGGGGAGGGACAGAGGGTGAAAAACTGTTTTTT
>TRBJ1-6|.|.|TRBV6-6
CASSRAGSPLHF
TGTGCCAGCAGCCGGGCCGGATCACCCCTCCACTTT
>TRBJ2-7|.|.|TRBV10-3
CAISESGLSYEQYF
TGTGCCATCAGTGAGTCAGGTCTCTCCTACGAGCAGTACTTC
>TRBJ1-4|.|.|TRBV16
CASSRGDSSNEKLFF
TGTGCCAGCAGCCGGGGAGACAGCTCGAATGAAAAACTGTTTTTT
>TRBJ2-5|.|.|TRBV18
CASSPLDQETQYF
TGTGCCAGCTCACCACTTGATCAGGAGACCCAGTACTTC
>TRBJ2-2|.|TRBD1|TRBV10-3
CAISDMGQQTGELFF
TGTGCCATCAGTGATATGGGACAGCAAACCGGGGAGCTGTTTTTT
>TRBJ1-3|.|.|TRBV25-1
CASSQGFGNTIYF
TGTGCCAGCAGTCAAGGGTTTGGAAACACCATATATTTT
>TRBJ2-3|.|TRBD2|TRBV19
CASSRVAGGWDTQYF
TGTGCCAGTAGTAGGGTAGCGGGAGGTTGGGATACGCAGTATTTT
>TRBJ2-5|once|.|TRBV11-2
CASSPTGPETQYF
TGTGCCAGCAGCCCGACAGGTCCCGAGACCCAGTACTTC
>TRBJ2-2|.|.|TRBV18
CASSPPRGSRTTGELFF
TGTGCCAGCTCACCGCCCCGGGGGTCCCGAACAACCGGGGAGCTGTTTTTT
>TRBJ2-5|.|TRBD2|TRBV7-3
CASSRTSGRQETQYF
TGTGCCAGCAGCCGGACTAGCGGTCGGCAAGAGACCCAGTACTTC
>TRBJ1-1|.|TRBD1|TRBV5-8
CASSPRQGATTEAFF
TGTGCCAGCAGCCCACGACAGGGGGCGACGACTGAAGCTTTCTTT
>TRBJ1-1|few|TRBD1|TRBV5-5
CASSLDPGGNTEAFF
TGTGCCAGCAGCTTGGACCCAGGGGGGAACACTGAAGCTTTCTTT
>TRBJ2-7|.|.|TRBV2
CASSEEGPSEQYF
TGTGCCAGCAGTGAAGAAGGACCCTCGGAGCAGTACTTC
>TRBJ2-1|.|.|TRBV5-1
CASSLEVRGNEQFF
TGCGCCAGCAGCTTGGAGGTCCGCGGCAATGAGCAGTTCTTC
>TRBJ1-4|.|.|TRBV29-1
CSVGQRGPNEKLFF
TGCAGCGTAGGCCAGAGGGGACCTAATGAAAAACTGTTTTTT
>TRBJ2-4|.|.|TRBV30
CAWSRENIQYF
TGTGCCTGGAGTAGAGAAAACATTCAGTACTTC
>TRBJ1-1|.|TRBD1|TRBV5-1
CASSFIGTGEAFF
TGCGCCAGCAGCTTTATTGGGACAGGTGAAGCTTTCTTT
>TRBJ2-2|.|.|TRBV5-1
CASSLGYRTGELFF
TGCGCCAGCAGCTTGGGGTACAGGACCGGGGAGCTGTTTTTT
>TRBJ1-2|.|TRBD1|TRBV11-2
CASSPRDRGREVDTF
TGTGCCAGCAGCCCACGGGACAGGGGAAGGGAGGTCGACACCTTC
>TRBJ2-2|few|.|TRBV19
CASSRQMNTGELFF
TGTGCCAGTAGTCGACAGATGAACACCGGGGAGCTGTTTTTT